This TCR beta chain was documented in a study of relationships among human T cell subsets (dated by TCRdb to the early 2010s). The study in broad terms: The study sequenced eight distinct T cell populations from blood: pan T, CD8 cytotoxic, regulatory, Th1, Th2, naive plus transitional, activated and memory cells. Broad study findings and their caveats: V, D and J usage, CDR3 length and N-nucleotide additions showed no statistically significant differences among the seven subsets. More than 60% of CD8+ cytotoxic sequences came from clones with more than 100 reads, while the regulatory and Th2 subsets showed few clones of that size. The substantial sharing of CDR3s among Th1, Th2 and regulatory T cells was interpreted as suggesting that cell fate choices are stochastic. The bead-based sorting could not exclude a CD4+CD8+ double-positive population.

Miltenyi superparamagnetic beads coated with subset-specific monoclonal antibodies were used for isolation of the T cell subsets. Activated T cells were isolated as CD45RA-RO-CD69+ cells with anti-CD69 microbeads. Peripheral blood was used as the source from which all T cell populations were isolated. Ficoll separation of whole blood yielded mononuclear cells, and anti-CD14 microbeads were then used to deplete the monocytes. Isolated cell populations were immediately resuspended in RNAprotect reagent. To note about this clonotype: This clone's antigen is unknown. A read error may produce the germline difference seen at one junction end.

The library was generated by multiplex PCR. Sequencing was performed on a 454 GS FLX. Semiquantitative ARM-PCR was used to amplify the TCR alpha and beta CDR3 regions from mRNA. In ARM-PCR, tagged nested gene-specific primers were applied first, and communal superprimers then carried out the exponential amplification. Before the second amplification round was performed on first-round PCR products, the nested primers were removed by exonuclease. The amplicons were sequenced on the 454 platform, a system that can rapidly sequence millions of DNA fragments without cloning bias. A read mappable to both V and J germline segments was defined as an effective read. Per the authors' processing: IRmap, which uses pyromap, a Smith-Waterman modification adapted to 454 sequencing errors, was used to assign reads to germline V, D and J segments. D-beta assignments were filtered with cutoffs set at the 99th percentile of alignment scores obtained from simulated random sequences. The CDR3 was taken to be the amino acids lying between the conserved V-segment Y[YFLI]C motif and the J-segment [FW]GXGT motif. A compound Poisson process model, previously applied to large-scale EST data, was used to estimate repertoire diversity. A procedure for detecting cross-contamination was used to argue that sample contamination was not the source of the shared CDR3s. The raw public data were reprocessed by TCRdb itself: fastp quality trimming at Q25, MiXCR clonotype calling, in-frame beta chains only. Every distinct CDR3 protein forms one entry, paired with its most common genes and DNA. The V and J calls here are based on TCRdb, not the publication. In this sample the table shows about 2,600 distinct CDR3 sequences, around 41% of which occur a single time. Of the sample, 45% to 55% is held by the ten largest clones.

The CDR3 numbers 16 residues from cysteine through phenylalanine. Here the CDR3 DNA is all that survives: 48 bases in frame from base 1. In the germline V gene, CDR1 corresponds to SQVTM and CDR2 to ANQGSEA. The sample consisted of activated T cells sorted from blood. The cell subset or site label here, explained by the study, means: CD45RA-RO-CD69+ activated T cells. This clonotype was sampled from a man in his forties or fifties in good health. The V and J genes are TRBV29-1 and TRBJ2-7; the D gene cannot be resolved beyond TRBD1 or TRBD2, each matching 5 bases. The CDR3 region: CSIPKERGPTRYEQYF. The base sequence is TGCAGCATTCCCAAGGAAAGGGGACCCACCCGGTACGAGCAGTACTTT.